Reported below is one T cell receptor beta chain. The antigen is not known. The data derive from a study of identical twins. Study-level points and caveats: When twins shared out-of-frame alpha sequences, those sequences had excess low generation probability.

A universal primer site was incorporated via template switching, and the cDNA contained unique molecular identifiers. Via MiXCR, TCRdb re-called the 5' RACE reads, giving one row per CDR3 protein. The sample records 550,000 to 700,000 distinct CDR3 sequences, around 20% being singletons. CDR3 length: 18 amino acids. The germline V gene encodes CDR1 ENHRY and CDR2 SYGVKD. The ends lost 9 bases at V and 1 base at J; junction bases unmatched: 17. This sample also appeared in a second study, on T cells expressing NK-cell markers. From that second work: These clonotypes, the leaders elsewhere, also led the CD3+CD56-NKG2C+ fraction in several donors. It was still unclear whether expanded NKG2C+ T cell clones were HCMV specific.

This clonotype originated in a woman between 18 and 30 years old in good health. The chain is built from TRBV10-3 and TRBJ2-1; 8 positions match TRBD2. The sample consisted of PBMCs. The CDR3 DNA sequence: TGTGCCATTGAAGTCGGTAGGAGCGGGGGACCGTCCTACAATGAGCAGTTCTTC. Amino acid sequence: CAIEVGRSGGPSYNEQFF.